This T cell receptor (beta chain) was recovered during a study of T cells in Graves' hyperthyroidism and ophthalmopathy. Study context: The initial diagnosis was the point when peripheral blood was collected, ahead of any treatment.

The CDR3 spans 14 residues. V dropped 2 bases and J dropped 4 bases, with 11 bases sitting between them. Germline values: CDR1 SGHAT, CDR2 FQNNGV. The table lists this clonotype with a few counts. Amplified TCR beta CDR3 regions came from RNA transcripts. When the TCR CDR3 underwent first-round RT-PCR, the HTBI primer set was used. TCRdb called the multiplex PCR reads again in MiXCR, with one record for every CDR3 protein. The sample yields about 250,000 distinct CDR3 sequences, 22% seen once. This sequence joins TRBV11-2 and TRBJ2-5; D not certain. This TCR derives from a young man with Graves' ophthalmopathy. What was sequenced was blood. This CDR3 is CASSLSGPGETQYF. For the CDR3, the DNA is TGTGCCAGCAGCTTATCGGGCCCCGGAGAGACCCAGTACTTC.